The sequence of this T cell receptor beta chain was determined in a study of shared clonotypes between healthy human individuals. Note on this clone: Its antigen remains unidentified.

General observations from the study: Generation probability values for non-shared clonotypes were lower than those for clonotypes shared by all four donors. Sequencing of the sorted subsets was shown by rarefaction to be incomplete despite large depth.

CDR3 length equals 16 residues. Trimming took 3 bases from V and 3 from J; bases not matched to a gene: 4. CDR1 is SGHDT, CDR2 YYEEEE, per germline. Sequenced by immunoSEQ multiplex PCR; TCRdb stores in-frame clones only, minus some. The sample has about 1.5 million clones; 95% to 99% are singletons. In the CD4+ fraction, cells were divided into CD45RA+ naive and CD45RA-negative memory subsets. The TCR sequence derives from a man younger than 45 in good health. The V and J genes are TRBV5-6 and TRBJ2-5; 14 bases line up with TRBD2. The sequenced sample consisted of naive CD4+ T cells sorted from blood. Indicated subset: CD45RA+ positively selected. Here the CDR3 reads CASSYWGLAGEETQYF. CDR3 coding DNA: TGTGCCAGCAGCTATTGGGGACTAGCGGGAGAAGAGACCCAGTACTTC.